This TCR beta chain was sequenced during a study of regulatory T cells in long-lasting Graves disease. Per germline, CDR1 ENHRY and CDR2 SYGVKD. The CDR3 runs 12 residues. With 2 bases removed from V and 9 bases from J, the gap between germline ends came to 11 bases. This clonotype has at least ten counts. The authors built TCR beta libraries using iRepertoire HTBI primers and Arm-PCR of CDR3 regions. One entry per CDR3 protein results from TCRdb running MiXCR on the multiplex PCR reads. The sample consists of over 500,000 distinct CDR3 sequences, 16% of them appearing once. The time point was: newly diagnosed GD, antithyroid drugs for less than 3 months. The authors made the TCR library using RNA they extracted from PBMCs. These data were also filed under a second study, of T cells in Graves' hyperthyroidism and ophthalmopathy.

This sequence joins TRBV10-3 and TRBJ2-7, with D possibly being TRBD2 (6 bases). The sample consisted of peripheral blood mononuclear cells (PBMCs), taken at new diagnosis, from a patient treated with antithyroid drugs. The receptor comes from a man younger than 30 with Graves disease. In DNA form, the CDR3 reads TGTGCCATCAGTGAGACCCAGGGAGGGCAGTACTTC. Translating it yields CAISETQGGQYF.